Reported below is one TCR beta chain. Its antigen is not known. Primers: 60 Vbeta forward and 13 Jbeta reverse. Generated by immunoSEQ multiplex PCR, the TCRdb table keeps only in-frame clones and is missing some. In the table there are about 160,000 clones, 80% of which are singletons. This sample was taken from a study of cytomegalovirus exposure and HLA in healthy donors. Study at large: Early released data had tens of millions of unique TCRs, all coming from HLA-typed donors.

Whole-study findings and limits: Rarity held for most TCR sequences, but there were some public TCRs that occurred in many donors. Reportedly, a later analysis found an Asian-associated ancestry cluster had fewer N-insertions than the approximately 670-donor mean. For most subjects, TCR beta sequences were reported to predict HLA-A and HLA-B alleles with accuracy.

The V and J ends lost 3 bases and 0 bases respectively, with 19 bases between them. The CDR3 is 18 residues long. Germline V gene sequence: CDR1 SGDLS, CDR2 YYNGEE. The receptor's source is a woman aged 45-65 years in good health and CMV-seronegative. The J gene is TRBJ2-1, the V gene TRBV9, with D possibly matching TRBD1 (6 bases). Sequences were obtained from PBMCs. CDR3 residues: CASSASLFGQTSYNEQFF. The DNA of the CDR3 is TGTGCCAGCAGCGCTTCACTTTTCGGACAGACCTCCTACAATGAGCAGTTCTTC.